This passage covers 3 T cell receptor beta chains from one sample sequenced in a study of cytomegalovirus exposure and HLA in healthy donors. It was with 60 Vbeta and 13 Jbeta primers that the PCR ran. Here immunoSEQ multiplex PCR was the method, and the copy in TCRdb shows in-frame clones only, minus some. The sample consists of around 220,000 clones, under 80% of them appearing once. The specimen sequenced was PBMCs. These TCRs come from a woman under 40 in good health and CMV-seronegative.

The table lists this clone with a count of one. The rearrangement uses TRBV7-9 and TRBJ2-3; 7 bases are a match to TRBD1. The length of the CDR3 is 16 residues. From germline, CDR1 is SEHNR and CDR2 FQNEAQ (reference sequence). V lost 1 base, J lost 5 bases, and 9 bases stayed unmatched. CDR3 bases: TGTGCCAGCAGCTTAGGGTCGAGGGGGCTTGGAGATACGCAGTATTTT. It yields the protein CASSLGSRGLGDTQYF.

The rearrangement links TRBV19 to TRBJ1-5; TRBD1 is a possible D gene (6 bases). CDR1 and CDR2 from the germline V gene are LNHDA and SQIVND (reference sequence). With 0 bases removed from V and 2 bases from J, the gap between germline ends came to 8 bases. There are 15 residues in the CDR3. CDR3 region: CASSIDHRGNQPQHF. The CDR3 DNA sequence: TGTGCCAGTAGTATAGATCACAGGGGCAATCAGCCCCAGCATTTT.

This chain connects TRBV4-1 to TRBJ1-2; 7 positions match TRBD1. In germline, CDR1 is MGHRA, CDR2 YSYEKL. The CDR3 extends over 15 amino acids. Germline trimming cut 4 bases from V and 0 bases from J; bases unmatched to any gene: 5. CDR3 in amino acids: CASSPNRGSNYGYTF. The DNA for the CDR3 is TGCGCCAGCAGCCCTAACAGGGGATCTAACTATGGCTACACCTTC.